This T cell receptor (beta chain) was sequenced for a study of shared clonotypes between healthy human individuals. The repertoire was sequenced with immunoSEQ multiplex PCR; TCRdb's copy has only in-frame clones and lacks some. The sample lists hundreds of thousands of clones, more than 70% occurring once. This clone was counted only a few times. Between the trimmed V and J ends, which lost 3 bases and 1 base, there was a span of 9 bases. Germline V gives CDR1 LGHNA, CDR2 YNFKEQ. The CDR3 sequence is 15 residues long. Sample: memory CD4+ T cells sorted from blood. Subset defined: CD45RA-negative fraction. J is TRBJ2-2 and V is TRBV4-2; TRBD1 might be the D (6 bases). The sequence came from a woman younger than 45 in good health. Written as DNA, the CDR3 is TGTGCCAGCAGCCACGAACAGGGGAACACCGGGGAGCTGTTTTTT. As protein: CASSHEQGNTGELFF.